Following are 21 T cell receptor beta chains from one sample sequenced in a study of brain T cells in children with intractable seizures. Clones were sequenced by immunoSEQ multiplex PCR, and TCRdb holds only the in-frame ones, with some missing. Of under 400,000 clones listed, nearly 95% were seen once; the top ten hold 5.5% to 6%. Regarding time point: blood from clinic visit 5 months post-surgery; TSC patient then seizure free. This specimen was peripheral blood, taken roughly 5 months after surgery. The source is a boy younger than two with tuberous sclerosis and intractable seizures.

The chain combines TRBV5-1 with TRBJ2-3; 14 bases agree with TRBD2. Unmatched junction bases numbered 4, after V lost 3 bases and J lost 4 bases. The germline CDR1 and CDR2 sequences are SGHRS and YFSETQ. The CDR3 contains 16 residues. DNA of the CDR3: TGCGCCAGCAGCTCTTGGACTAGCGGGGGGTCAGATACGCAGTATTTT. Residues: CASSSWTSGGSDTQYF.

The V and J genes are TRBV5-4 and TRBJ1-1; weak D call: TRBD1 (6 bases). The CDR3 spans 15 residues. V was cut by 4 bases and J by 1 base, with 14 bases left in between. Germline V gives CDR1 SGHNT, CDR2 YYREEE (reference sequence). The CDR3 sequence: CASSPGQKSNTEAFF. DNA for the CDR3: TGTGCCAGCAGCCCCGGACAGAAATCGAACACTGAAGCTTTCTTT. Together with reference TRBV5-4 and TRBJ1-1, the CDR3 gives the full variable domain: ETGVTQSPTHLIKTRGQQVTLRCSSQSGHNTVSWYQQALGQGPQFIFQYYREEENGRGNFPPRFSGLQFPNYSSELNVNALELDDSALYLCASSPGQKSNTEAFFGQGTRLTVV.

This chain joins TRBV6-5 and TRBJ1-1; D is undetermined. The length of the CDR3 is 14 residues. Germline CDR1 reads MNHEY; CDR2 reads SVGAGI. V gave up 0 bases and J gave up 8 bases, with 13 bases separating them. The DNA of the CDR3 is TGTGCCAGCAGTTACTCGGGTTCTGTACGGGAAGCTTTCTTT. Protein sequence: CASSYSGSVREAFF.

The chain couples TRBV10-3 to TRBJ2-5; TRBD2 agrees at 10 bases. V was clipped by 3 bases and J by 4 bases; unmatched bases: 2. CDR3 length equals 14 residues. The germline V gene encodes CDR1 ENHRY and CDR2 SYGVKD. The CDR3 nucleotides are TGTGCCATCAGTGAAAGCGGGGGGGCAGAGACCCAGTACTTC. It specifies CAISESGGAETQYF.

The chain uses TRBV12-3 or TRBV12-4 and TRBJ2-7; D is ambiguous. The ends were cut back, 5 bases at V and 0 bases at J, with 2 bases in the middle. This CDR3 spans 11 amino acids. The CDR3: CASSVSYEQYF. The CDR3 DNA follows: TGTGCCAGCAGTGTCTCCTACGAGCAGTACTTC.

This clone has a single count. This sequence joins TRBV12-3 or TRBV12-4 and TRBJ2-5; unclear D gene. The CDR3 has 13 amino acids. V gave up 6 bases and J gave up 5 bases, with 13 bases separating them. DNA for the CDR3: TGTGCCAGCAGCATGGACGAGAGGGAGACCCAGTACTTC. Its protein product is CASSMDERETQYF.

The chain carries TRBV11-2 and TRBJ1-6, with 10 bases fitting TRBD1. V dropped 5 bases and J dropped 10; count of bases not matched to a gene: 14. Germline CDR1 reads SGHAT; CDR2 reads FQNNGV. This CDR3 comprises 17 residues. CDR3 nucleotide sequence: TGTGCCAGCAGCCTATTCCCGGACAGGGGGGAAAACTCACCCCTCCACTTT. This translates into CASSLFPDRGENSPLHF.

The V gene is TRBV2, the J gene TRBJ2-7; 9 nucleotides agree with TRBD1. In germline, CDR1 is SNHLY, CDR2 FYNNEI. The CDR3 length is 15 residues. Germline trimming cut 7 bases from V and 4 bases from J; bases unmatched to any gene: 11. As DNA, the CDR3 is TGTGCCAGCAAATCTCCGGGACAGGGTCTTTACGAGCAGTACTTC. Translation gives CASKSPGQGLYEQYF.

In DNA, the CDR3 is TGTGCCAGCCGACGTAGTGTGGACACCGGGGAGCTGTTTTTT. This codes for CASRRSVDTGELFF. This chain uses TRBV7-3 with TRBJ2-2, with unresolved D. This CDR3 is built from 14 residues. The V and J ends lost 8 bases and 3 bases respectively, with 13 bases between them. The V gene's germline CDR1 is SGHTA and CDR2 FQGTGA.

The rearrangement links TRBV12-5 to TRBJ2-3; 8 positions match TRBD2. Trimming took 5 bases from V and 5 from J; bases not matched to a gene: 3. Germline V CDR1 and CDR2: LGHNT, FRNRAP. This CDR3 spans 13 amino acids. CDR3 protein: CASGPRGGDTQYF. Here the CDR3 DNA reads TGTGCTAGTGGTCCTCGGGGGGGAGATACGCAGTATTTT. The whole variable domain, filled in from reference TRBV12-5 and TRBJ2-3, reads DARVTQTPRHKVTEMGQEVTMRCQPILGHNTVFWYRQTMMQGLELLAYFRNRAPLDDSGMPKDRFSAEMPDATLATLKIQPSEPRDSAVYFCASGPRGGDTQYFGPGTRLTVL.

The chain is built from TRBV4-2 and TRBJ2-3; D unresolved. This CDR3 contains 11 residues. CDR1 LGHNA and CDR2 YNFKEQ come from the germline V gene. With 3 bases removed from V and 7 bases from J, the gap between germline ends came to 5 bases. This CDR3 is CASSHANTQYF. For the CDR3, the DNA is TGTGCCAGCAGCCATGCCAATACGCAGTATTTT.

The chain recombines TRBV3-1 (or the pseudogene TRBV3-2) with TRBJ2-5; 11 bases line up with TRBD2. This CDR3 comprises 16 residues. The germline V gene encodes CDR1 LGHDT and CDR2 YNNKEL (reference sequence). The trim removed 3 bases at V and 2 bases at J, leaving 5 bases unmatched. CDR3 DNA: TGTGCCAGCAGCCACCTGACTAGCGGGGAACAAGAGACCCAGTACTTC. Translation: CASSHLTSGEQETQYF.

J is TRBJ2-7 and V is TRBV25-1; tentatively, D is TRBD1 or TRBD2 (6 bases each). There are 14 residues in the CDR3. Germline V lookup: CDR1 MGHDK, CDR2 SYGVNS. Trimming took 8 bases from V and 2 from J, leaving 16 bases between them. CDR3: CASGRGGKAYEQYF. CDR3 sequence (DNA): TGTGCCAGCGGCAGAGGGGGGAAGGCCTACGAGCAGTACTTC.

This chain joins TRBV6-5 and TRBJ1-1; D call uncertain. V lost 8 bases and J lost 1, with 14 bases in between. The CDR3 is made up of 14 amino acids. Looked up from germline, CDR1 is MNHEY and CDR2 is SVGAGI. CDR3 coding DNA: TGTGCCAGCCAGATAGGCACTTGGAACACTGAAGCTTTCTTT. Translation gives CASQIGTWNTEAFF.

The V gene is TRBV7-9, the J gene TRBJ2-7; TRBD1 matches 7 bases. Germline assignment: CDR1 SEHNR and CDR2 FQNEAQ (reference sequence). Germline trimming cut 7 bases from V and 1 base from J; bases unmatched to any gene: 7. The CDR3 loop spans 14 amino acids. The CDR3: CASTGDRKSYEQYF. The CDR3 nucleotides are TGTGCCAGCACCGGGGACAGAAAATCCTACGAGCAGTACTTC.

This clone is a singleton in its sample. This rearrangement joins TRBV6-1 to TRBJ1-1; TRBD1 might be the D (5 bases). Trimming took 2 bases from V and 5 from J, leaving 12 bases between them. CDR1 is MNHNS and CDR2 is SASEGT in the germline V gene. This CDR3 region has 14 residues. The CDR3 loop is CASSEPGLVTEAFF. The CDR3 coding sequence is TGTGCCAGCAGTGAACCAGGGTTGGTAACTGAAGCTTTCTTT.

The V call is TRBV27, the J call TRBJ1-3; TRBD1 is a possible D gene (6 bases). Trimming removed 6 bases from V and 4 bases from J, with 10 bases in between. Germline V gene sequence: CDR1 MNHEY, CDR2 SMNVEV (reference sequence). The CDR3 runs to 13 residues. The CDR3 sequence is CASSTGSGNTIYF. The CDR3 nucleotides read TGTGCCAGCAGCACAGGGTCCGGAAACACCATATATTTT.

The CDR3 loop reads CASSRASGGSKVGELFF. Here the CDR3 DNA reads TGTGCCAGCAGCCGGGCTAGCGGGGGGTCAAAGGTCGGGGAGCTGTTTTTT. V is TRBV9 and J is TRBJ2-2, with 11 bases matching TRBD2. Losses at the gene ends were 4 bases for V and 7 bases for J; bases not matched to a gene: 12. Germline V CDR1 and CDR2: SGDLS, YYNGEE. The CDR3 is made up of 17 amino acids. Full variable domain (rest looked up from reference TRBV9 and TRBJ2-2): DSGVTQTPKHLITATGQRVTLRCSPRSGDLSVYWYQQSLDQGLQFLIQYYNGEERAKGNILERFSAQQFPDLHSELNLSSLELGDSALYFCASSRASGGSKVGELFFGEGSRLTVL.

V and J are TRBV7-9 and TRBJ2-7; D may be TRBD1 or TRBD2 (5 bases each). Germline V gene sequence: CDR1 SEHNR, CDR2 FQNEAQ (reference sequence). The V gene lost 5 bases and the J gene lost 1 base, with 15 bases spanning the gap. The CDR3 is made up of 15 amino acids. The CDR3 nucleotides read TGTGCCAGCAGCCGCTTGGGGGTAAAGTCCTACGAGCAGTACTTC. As protein: CASSRLGVKSYEQYF.

The chain couples TRBV7-9 to TRBJ1-2; TRBD1 might be the D (6 bases). The CDR3 spans 15 residues. Trimming took off 6 bases at V and 3 bases at J, with 17 bases between the two ends. Germline values: CDR1 SEHNR, CDR2 FQNEAQ (reference sequence). This CDR3 is CASRDPPGGDYGYTF. DNA of the CDR3: TGTGCCAGCAGGGATCCCCCTGGGGGCGACTATGGCTACACCTTC.

The rearrangement links TRBV7-6 to TRBJ1-2; D is unclear. Germline-derived CDR1 and CDR2 are SGHVS and FNYEAQ. Trimming shortened V by 1 base and J by 1 base, and 7 bases separated the two germline ends. The CDR3 runs to 14 residues. CDR3 coding DNA: TGTGCCAGCAGCTTAGAGGCAGATAACTATGGCTACACCTTC. As protein: CASSLEADNYGYTF.